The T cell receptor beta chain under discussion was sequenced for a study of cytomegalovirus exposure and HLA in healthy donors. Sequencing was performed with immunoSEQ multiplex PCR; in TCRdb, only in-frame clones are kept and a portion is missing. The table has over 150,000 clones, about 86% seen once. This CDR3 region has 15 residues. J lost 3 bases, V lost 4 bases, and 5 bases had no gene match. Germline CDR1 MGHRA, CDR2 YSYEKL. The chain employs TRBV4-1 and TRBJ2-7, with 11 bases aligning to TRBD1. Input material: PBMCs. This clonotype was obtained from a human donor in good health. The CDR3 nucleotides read TGCGCCAGCAGCCGACCGGGACAGGGGGTCTACGAGCAGTACTTC. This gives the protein CASSRPGQGVYEQYF.